This TCR beta chain was recorded in a study of CD8+CD57+ T cells in acquired aplastic anemia. Study-wide context: DNA from sorted CD4+ and CD8+ cells averaged approximately 2.9 ug.

Genomic DNA constituted the template upon which TCR beta VDJ and CDR3 profiling was performed. TCRdb called the reads again in MiXCR, with one record for every CDR3 protein. The sample carries 200,000 or so distinct CDR3 sequences, roughly half recorded once. This clonotype is a singleton in its sample. Its matching antigen is unknown. Patients chosen for sequencing had shown CD8+CD57+ cell expansion by flow cytometry. Diagnosis of severe acquired aplastic anemia applied to all patients. The CDR3 length is 14 residues. Germline-derived CDR1 and CDR2 are LNHDA and SQIVND (reference sequence). The V gene end was trimmed by 10 bases and the J gene end by 7 bases; junction bases not matched to a gene: 12. Findings of the study overall: The study found no significant CD8+ Simpson's diversity difference between patients and controls. Patients shared 25 to 35 CD8+ CDR3 sequences with controls.

The receptor was isolated from a human donor with aplastic anemia. The chain joins TRBV19 to TRBJ1-4; 7 bases map to TRBD1. The specimen sequenced was sorted CD4+, CD8+, or CD8+CD57+ T cells (not recorded which) from PBMCs. CDR3 loop: CATRTGGSSEKLFF. The DNA of the CDR3 is TGTGCCACCCGGACAGGAGGGTCTAGTGAAAAACTGTTTTTT.